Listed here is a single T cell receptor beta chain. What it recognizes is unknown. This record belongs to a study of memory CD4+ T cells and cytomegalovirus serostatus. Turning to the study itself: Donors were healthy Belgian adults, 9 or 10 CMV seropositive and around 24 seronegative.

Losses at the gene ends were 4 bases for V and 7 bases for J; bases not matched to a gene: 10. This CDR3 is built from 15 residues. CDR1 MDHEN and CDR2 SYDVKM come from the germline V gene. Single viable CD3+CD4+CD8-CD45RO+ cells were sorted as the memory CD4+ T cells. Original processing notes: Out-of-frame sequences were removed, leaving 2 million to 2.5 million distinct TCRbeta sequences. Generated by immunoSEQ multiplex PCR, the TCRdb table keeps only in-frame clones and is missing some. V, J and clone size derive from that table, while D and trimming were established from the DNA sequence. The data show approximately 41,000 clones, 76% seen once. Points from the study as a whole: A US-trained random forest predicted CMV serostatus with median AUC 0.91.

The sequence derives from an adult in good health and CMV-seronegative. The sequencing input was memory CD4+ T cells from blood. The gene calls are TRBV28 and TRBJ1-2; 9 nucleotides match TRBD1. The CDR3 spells CASSYRTGGGFGYTF. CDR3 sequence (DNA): TGTGCCAGCAGTTATCGAACAGGGGGCGGATTTGGCTACACCTTC.